This T cell receptor beta chain was captured in a study of T cell repertoires in cytomegalovirus infection. Study-level findings and limits: CMV-specific HLA-C-restricted TCR beta clonotypes dominated the ex vivo response.

Comments on this clonotype: Its antigen is currently unknown.

From germline, CDR1 is ENHRY and CDR2 SYGVKD. The CDR3 extends over 18 amino acids. The V gene lost 1 base and the J gene lost 3 bases, with 19 bases spanning the gap. Using its own MiXCR run on the reads, TCRdb lists one record per CDR3 protein. The table lists about 260,000 distinct CDR3 sequences, roughly 13% of them singletons, with around 8.1% in the top ten. V usage is TRBV10-3 and J usage is TRBJ2-1; D remains unclear. The TCR was taken from a human donor in good health (CMV status not recorded). Some clones in this sample may be carry-over from other donors' samples. The specimen was PBMCs. The CDR3 region is CAISEFAARFTDYNEQFF. The DNA for the CDR3 is TGTGCCATCAGTGAGTTTGCGGCGAGGTTTACGGACTACAATGAGCAGTTCTTC.